This is a list of T cell receptor beta chains from one sample in a study of blood T cell repertoires in COVID-19. The assay was immunoSEQ multiplex PCR, and TCRdb's table has in-frame clones only and misses some. The sample holds 50,000 or so clones, around 85% seen once. The sequencing input was peripheral blood. The receptors shown here come from a human donor in a cohort sampled during active COVID-19. Each CDR3 is given with its conserved first and last residue. A D gene is named only where the DNA matches it firmly. A row's size may be missing; if present it is once, few, many or a size class.

clone_size j_call d_call v_call cdr3_nt cdr3_aa
NA TRBJ2-5 NA TRBV5-4 TGTGCCAGCAGCGAATCGCAGGGAATAGCCCAGTACTTC CASSESQGIAQYF
NA TRBJ2-7 TRBD1 TRBV6-5 TGTGCCTCACGGACAGGGAGCTCCTACGAGCAGTACTTC CASRTGSSYEQYF
NA TRBJ2-7 NA TRBV4-2 TGTGCCAGCAGCCAAGAGCGGCAGACCTCCCCCTACGAGCAGTACTTC CASSQERQTSPYEQYF
NA TRBJ1-4 NA TRBV7-6 TGTGCCAGCAGCTTAGAGGGAGGGGGAGGTAGAAAACTGTTTTTT CASSLEGGGGRKLFF
NA TRBJ2-1 NA TRBV29-1 TGCAGCGCGGGCCCCCGTAATGAGCAGTTCTTC CSAGPRNEQFF
NA TRBJ1-6 NA TRBV14 TGTGCCAGCAGCCAATCTTATTCACCCCTCCACTTT CASSQSYSPLHF
NA TRBJ2-1 NA TRBV2 TGTGCCAGCATGGCCCGGGGTAACTACAATGAGCAGTTCTTC CASMARGNYNEQFF
once TRBJ1-1 NA TRBV6-2/TRBV6-3 TGTGCCAGCAGTTACTCGAGCGCCGGACAGAACACTGAAGCTTTCTTT CASSYSSAGQNTEAFF
NA TRBJ1-4 TRBD1 TRBV19 TGTGCCAGTACCCCAGGACAGGCCCATGAAAAACTGTTTTTT CASTPGQAHEKLFF
NA TRBJ1-5 TRBD1 TRBV7-8 TGTGCCAGCAGCTTAGCGATAACAGGGGCTCAGCCCCAGCATTTT CASSLAITGAQPQHF
NA TRBJ2-7 TRBD1 TRBV3-1/TRBV3-2 TGTGCCAGCAGCCTAGGGACAGGAACCTACGAGCAGTACTTC CASSLGTGTYEQYF
NA TRBJ1-5 NA TRBV15 TGTGCCACCAGCAGAGATCAGGGGTTTCAGCCCCAGCATTTT CATSRDQGFQPQHF
NA TRBJ1-2 TRBD1 TRBV19 TGTGCCAGTAGGGAAAACAGGGGGCTCAGCGGCTACACCTTC CASRENRGLSGYTF
NA TRBJ1-2 NA TRBV6-5 TGTGCCAGCAGGAGGTTTACGGGGGGCTACACCTTC CASRRFTGGYTF
NA TRBJ2-3 NA TRBV3-1/TRBV3-2 TGTGCCAGCAGCCCCGAGGGAAGGGATACGCAGTATTTT CASSPEGRDTQYF
NA TRBJ2-7 TRBD2 TRBV7-8 TGTGCCAGCAGCTTAGCTCGGGTTAGCGGGATATACGAGCAGTACTTC CASSLARVSGIYEQYF
NA TRBJ2-6 NA TRBV20-1 TGCAGTGCTAGTCGGGGTTCGACGGCTGGGGCCAACGTCCTGACTTTC CSASRGSTAGANVLTF
NA TRBJ1-4 NA TRBV19 TGTGCCAGTAGTAACCGACAGGTTGAGAATGAAAAACTGTTTTTT CASSNRQVENEKLFF
few TRBJ1-2 TRBD1 TRBV6-5 TGTGCCAGCACGACAGGGAAGGACTATGGCTACACCTTC CASTTGKDYGYTF
NA TRBJ2-3 TRBD2 TRBV2 TGTGCCAGCAGGGGGACTAGCGGGGTAGATACGCAGTATTTT CASRGTSGVDTQYF
NA TRBJ2-3 NA TRBV7-2 TGTGCCAGCAGTCCCTTAGCGGTTGATACGCAGTATTTT CASSPLAVDTQYF
NA TRBJ1-5 NA TRBV28 TGTGCCAGCAGTTTAATTGGTGCGGAGCCCCAGCATTTT CASSLIGAEPQHF
NA TRBJ1-4 NA TRBV6-5 TGTGCCAGCAGTCCAGGACAGACAACTAATGAAAAACTGTTTTTT CASSPGQTTNEKLFF
NA TRBJ2-2 TRBD1 TRBV2 TGTGCCAGCGGCAGACAGGGGAGCAACACCGGGGAGCTGTTTTTT CASGRQGSNTGELFF
NA TRBJ2-1 TRBD2 TRBV5-4 TGTGCCAGCAGCCCTCGGGCGGGAGGATCCTACAATGAGCAGTTCTTC CASSPRAGGSYNEQFF
NA TRBJ1-4 NA TRBV28 TGTGCCAGCAGTGGCCCCTCAGTAGCAAAACTGTTTTTT CASSGPSVAKLFF
NA TRBJ2-7 NA TRBV19 TGTGCCAGTAGTCCACTGGCGGGACAGAGCTCCTACGAGCAGTACTTC CASSPLAGQSSYEQYF
NA TRBJ1-2 NA TRBV5-4 TGTGCCAGCAGCCTCGGGCAGGGAATGTCGGGCTACACCTTC CASSLGQGMSGYTF
NA TRBJ2-7 TRBD1 TRBV12-5 TGTGCTAGTGGCTCGGGACAGGTTTACTCCTACGAGCAGTACTTC CASGSGQVYSYEQYF
NA TRBJ2-2 TRBD1 TRBV28 TGTGCCAGCAGCAAGGGGGCCCCATCCGGGGAGCTGTTTTTT CASSKGAPSGELFF
NA TRBJ1-1 NA TRBV7-3 TGTGCCAGCAGCTCGGCGGGGGGCGGCACTGAAGCTTTCTTT CASSSAGGGTEAFF
NA TRBJ2-5 NA TRBV5-1 TGCGCCAGCAGCTCGGAGGGAGCGGACCAGTACTTC CASSSEGADQYF
NA TRBJ2-1 TRBD2 TRBV9 TGTGCCAGCAGCGTGGGACTAGCGGGGTTCTATGAGCAGTTCTTC CASSVGLAGFYEQFF
NA TRBJ2-7 NA TRBV5-1 TGCGCCAGCAGCAGGGACAATCCCTACGAGCAGTACTTC CASSRDNPYEQYF
NA TRBJ1-1 NA TRBV30 TGTGCCTGGAGTGCTCGACACCCTGAAGCTTTCTTT CAWSARHPEAFF
NA TRBJ1-1 NA TRBV3-1/TRBV3-2 TGTGCCAGCAGCCAAGCGGACAGGAACACTGAAGCTTTCTTT CASSQADRNTEAFF
NA TRBJ2-1 NA TRBV3-1/TRBV3-2 TGTGCCAGCAGCCAACTAGCCGGCAATGAGCAGTTCTTC CASSQLAGNEQFF
NA TRBJ2-1 NA TRBV7-8 TGTGCCAGCAGCTCGTGGCAACAGTCGGATAATGAGCAGTTCTTC CASSSWQQSDNEQFF
once TRBJ2-5 NA TRBV2 TGTGCCAGCATTAGCGGCCAAGAGACCCAGTACTTC CASISGQETQYF
NA TRBJ2-7 NA TRBV18 TGTGCCAGCTCACCCCAGGAGGGGTCCTACGAGCAGTACTTC CASSPQEGSYEQYF
NA TRBJ2-1 NA TRBV2 TGTGCCAGCACTCGGGGAAGCTCCTACAATGAGCAGTTCTTC CASTRGSSYNEQFF
NA TRBJ1-1 NA TRBV7-2 TGTGCCAGCAGCCCCGGGATTGTTCCAGGGGTGAACACTGAAGCTTTCTTT CASSPGIVPGVNTEAFF
NA TRBJ2-5 TRBD2 TRBV27 TGTGCCAGCAGGGTTGGGACTAGCGGGGGCCGGGAGACCCAGTACTTC CASRVGTSGGRETQYF
NA TRBJ2-2 NA TRBV2 TGTGCCAGCAGTGATTCGGCGGCCGGGGAGCTGTTTTTT CASSDSAAGELFF